This TCR beta chain was recorded in a study of monozygotic twins with inflammatory bowel disease. TCRdb re-called the 5' RACE reads; one entry per CDR3 protein, DNA not given. This sample's table reports fewer than 350,000 distinct CDR3 sequences. Input material: blood. The TCR sequence derives from a human donor with ulcerative colitis or Crohn's disease, or a healthy co-twin of an affected twin (not recorded which).

CDR3 sequence: CASSPAGNREETQYF. This chain uses TRBV18 with TRBJ2-5; lacking DNA, the TRBD2 call made by TCRdb goes unchecked. The V gene's germline CDR1 is KGHSH and CDR2 LQKENI. There are 15 residues in the CDR3.